This TCR beta chain was documented in a study of shared clonotypes between healthy human individuals. Data came from immunoSEQ multiplex PCR; TCRdb stores just in-frame clones and leaves some out. The sample has 2 million to 2.5 million clones, roughly 92% seen once. Germline V lookup: CDR1 GTSNPN, CDR2 SVGIG (reference sequence). This CDR3 spans 15 amino acids. Trimming at V came to 2 bases and at J to 0 bases, leaving 3 bases not matched to a gene. The sequence was obtained from a man younger than 35 in good health. Some clones in this sample may be carry-over from other donors' samples. Sequencing used naive CD4+ T cells from PBMCs. Subset indicated: CD45RA+ positively selected. This chain joins TRBV30 and TRBJ1-4, with 7 bases fitting TRBD1. DNA of the CDR3: TGTGCCTGGAGTTGGACAGGCACAACTAATGAAAAACTGTTTTTT. It yields the protein CAWSWTGTTNEKLFF.